Below are 23 T cell receptor beta chains sequenced from a single sample in a study of blood T cell repertoires in COVID-19. Using immunoSEQ multiplex PCR, the repertoire was profiled, and TCRdb retains in-frame clones only, with some absent. The data contain around 330,000 clones, around 89% of them singletons. Sequencing input: peripheral blood. These receptors were obtained from a woman in her twenties or thirties with COVID-19, enrolled during active disease.

The genes are TRBV5-4 and TRBJ1-1, with unresolved D. The CDR3 loop spans 14 amino acids. Germline V gene sequence: CDR1 SGHNT, CDR2 YYREEE (reference sequence). V was cut by 2 bases and J by 2 bases, with 10 bases left in between. The CDR3 DNA reads as TGTGCCAGCAGCTTAGCGGCGGTCAACACTGAAGCTTTCTTT. Its translation is CASSLAAVNTEAFF.

In this sample, this clone turned up a few times. The rearrangement links TRBV12-5 to TRBJ1-2; 8 bases are shared with TRBD1. Germline V CDR1 and CDR2: LGHNT, FRNRAP. The CDR3 has 18 amino acids. The J segment lost 4 bases and the V segment lost 0 bases, leaving 13 bases of the junction unmatched. The CDR3 reads CASGLVLRDRSSFYGYTF. The DNA for the CDR3 is TGTGCTAGTGGTTTGGTATTAAGGGACAGGTCATCGTTCTATGGCTACACCTTC.

In this sample, this clone turned up once. This chain links TRBV6-5 with TRBJ1-2; tentative D call: TRBD1 (6 bases). V shed 4 bases and J shed 4 bases, with 13 bases lying between them. Germline values: CDR1 MNHEY, CDR2 SVGAGI. There are 14 residues in the CDR3. In DNA form, the CDR3 reads TGTGCCAGCAGTTTAAACAGGGAGGGCTATGGCTACACCTTC. Its protein product is CASSLNREGYGYTF.

This rearrangement joins TRBV27 to TRBJ1-1, with TRBD1 matching 7 bases. From germline, CDR1 is MNHEY and CDR2 SMNVEV (reference sequence). The J segment lost 3 bases and the V segment lost 5 bases, leaving 12 bases of the junction unmatched. This CDR3 has 16 residues. The CDR3 reads CASSPTGTVDYTEAFF. In DNA, the CDR3 is TGTGCCAGCAGTCCTACCGGGACAGTCGATTACACTGAAGCTTTCTTT.

The chain joins TRBV6-5 to TRBJ1-5; D not certain. Trimming took 6 bases from V and 2 from J, leaving 8 bases between them. The germline V gene encodes CDR1 MNHEY and CDR2 SVGAGI. The CDR3 has 13 residues. CDR3 amino acids: CASRNMGNQPQHF. The CDR3 DNA is TGTGCCAGCAGGAACATGGGCAATCAGCCCCAGCATTTT.

This chain connects TRBV7-9 to TRBJ1-4; 8 nucleotides match TRBD1. Trimming took 5 bases from V and 6 from J; bases not matched to a gene: 8. The length of the CDR3 is 15 residues. CDR1 SEHNR and CDR2 FQNEAQ come from the germline V gene (reference sequence). CDR3 sequence reads: CASSQGGQAYEKLFF. The CDR3 DNA reads as TGTGCCAGCAGCCAGGGGGGACAGGCATATGAAAAACTGTTTTTT.

The chain carries TRBV7-2 and TRBJ1-2; 7 bases align to TRBD1. The CDR3 consists of 13 residues. Germline values: CDR1 SGHTA, CDR2 FQGNSA. V shed 5 bases, J shed 8 bases, and the junction held 8 bases outside the gene matches. The CDR3 sequence is CASSQGQPRGYTF. DNA of the CDR3: TGTGCCAGCAGCCAGGGACAGCCGCGGGGCTACACCTTC. Based on the CDR3 plus reference TRBV7-2 and TRBJ1-2, the full variable domain is GAGVSQSPSNKVTEKGKDVELRCDPISGHTALYWYRQSLGQGLEFLIYFQGNSAPDKSGLPSDRFSAERTGGSVSTLTIQRTQQEDSAVYLCASSQGQPRGYTFGSGTRLTVV.

The rearrangement joins TRBV19 to TRBJ1-3; no firm D call. Trimming removed 7 bases at V and 0 bases at J, with 10 bases between. CDR3 length: 14 residues. Germline lookup yields CDR1 LNHDA and CDR2 SQIVND (reference sequence). The CDR3 region has the DNA TGTGCCAGTAACAAACAAGTCTCTGGAAACACCATATATTTT. This sequence encodes CASNKQVSGNTIYF.

The chain couples TRBV21-1 to TRBJ1-1; the listed D gene, TRBD1, was not tested against the DNA. TRBV21-1 corresponds to a pseudogene. CDR3 size: 14 residues. CDR3 nucleotides: TGTGCCAGCAGCACGAGGGACAGGGGCCATGAAGCTTTCTTT. It yields the protein CASSTRDRGHEAFF.

The rearrangement uses TRBV27 and TRBJ2-7, with 7 positions matching TRBD1. V dropped 6 bases and J dropped 3; count of bases not matched to a gene: 11. The CDR3 is made up of 15 amino acids. CDR1 is MNHEY, CDR2 SMNVEV, per germline (reference sequence). The CDR3 here is CASSRTTGTRYEQYF. CDR3 nucleotides: TGTGCCAGCAGCCGCACGACAGGGACGCGCTACGAGCAGTACTTC.

This rearrangement joins TRBV15 to TRBJ1-2; a weak D match, TRBD1 (5 bases). V lost 0 bases, J lost 3 bases, and 17 bases lay in between. The CDR3 has 17 amino acids. Germline CDR1 reads LNHNV; CDR2 reads YYDKDF (reference sequence). DNA for the CDR3: TGTGCCACCAGCAGAGAATCAGGGCCCCATCTAGACTATGGCTACACCTTC. Translation: CATSRESGPHLDYGYTF.

J is TRBJ1-1 and V is TRBV29-1, with a possible D match to TRBD1 (6 bases). The germline V gene has CDR1 SQVTM and CDR2 ANQGSEA. V was shortened by 2 bases and J by 2 bases, with 9 bases between the two germline ends. There are 13 residues in the CDR3. The CDR3 region is CSVERGGNTEAFF. CDR3 nucleotides: TGCAGCGTTGAACGGGGGGGCAACACTGAAGCTTTCTTT.

The chain joins TRBV7-9 to TRBJ2-1; 10 bases align to TRBD1. The junction had 5 bases not matched to a gene; V was cut back by 5 bases and J by 7 bases. The CDR3 is 14 residues long. The germline gives CDR1 SEHNR, CDR2 FQNEAQ (reference sequence). Here the CDR3 reads CASSGTGAWNEQFF. CDR3 nucleotides: TGTGCCAGCAGCGGGACAGGGGCTTGGAATGAGCAGTTCTTC.

V usage is TRBV3-1 (or the pseudogene TRBV3-2) and J usage is TRBJ2-7; the D gene is possibly TRBD2 (6 bases). Trimming pared 1 base from V and 1 base from J, leaving 17 bases between. The CDR3 is 17 amino acids. CDR1 and CDR2 from the germline V gene are LGHDT and YNNKEL (reference sequence). The CDR3 region is CASSQGNLRGTSYEQYF. CDR3 nucleotides: TGTGCCAGCAGCCAAGGTAACTTGCGGGGAACTTCCTACGAGCAGTACTTC.

This chain connects TRBV6-2 or TRBV6-3 to TRBJ2-7; D perhaps matches TRBD1 (5 bases). V gave up 5 bases and J gave up 3 bases, with 11 bases separating them. CDR1 and CDR2 (germline): MNHEY, SVGEGT. CDR3 length: 13 residues. CDR3 coding DNA: TGTGCCAGCAGTAGGGGCAGGGACTACGAGCAGTACTTC. It translates to CASSRGRDYEQYF.

The chain carries TRBV6-7 and TRBJ2-4; D gene uncertain. TRBV6-7 counts as an open reading frame of uncertain function. Deletions cut 6 bases from V and 2 bases from J, with 14 bases between. The CDR3 consists of 15 residues. As DNA, the CDR3 is TGTGCCAGCAGCCACGCCCGTCTAACCAAAAACATTCAGTACTTC. Encoded protein: CASSHARLTKNIQYF.

This clone was seen once. The chain combines TRBV28 with TRBJ1-4; 9 positions match TRBD1. The CDR3 is 14 residues long. J lost 7 bases, V lost 7 bases, and 7 bases had no gene match. Germline CDR1 MDHEN, CDR2 SYDVKM. CDR3 sequence reads: CASTLRDRVEKLFF. CDR3 nucleotides: TGTGCCAGCACGCTCCGGGACAGGGTTGAAAAACTGTTTTTT.

The sample holds one count of this clone. The chain joins TRBV18 to TRBJ1-1, with D possibly being TRBD1 (5 bases). V lost 3 bases, J lost 12 bases, and 17 bases lay in between. The germline V gene encodes CDR1 KGHSH and CDR2 LQKENI. The CDR3 extends over 13 amino acids. CDR3 nucleotide sequence: TGTGCCAGCTCACCCGCGGCTGGAGGGGAATCTTTCTTT. Translated: CASSPAAGGESFF.

The genes are TRBV7-2 and TRBJ2-1; D perhaps matches TRBD1 (5 bases). The CDR3 totals 11 residues. V was clipped by 4 bases and J by 15 bases, with 13 bases between them. Germline assignment: CDR1 SGHTA and CDR2 FQGNSA. The CDR3 is CASSSYRLLFF. The CDR3 DNA is TGTGCCAGCAGCTCTTACAGGCTTCTGTTCTTC.

The chain employs TRBV5-1 and TRBJ1-5, with 7 bases matching TRBD1. The germline gives CDR1 SGHRS, CDR2 YFSETQ. After removal of 3 bases from V and 4 bases from J, the junction contained 4 bases not matched to a gene. The length of the CDR3 is 14 residues. CDR3 protein: CASSSGTENQPQHF. DNA of the CDR3: TGCGCCAGCAGCTCTGGGACAGAGAATCAGCCCCAGCATTTT.

The J gene is TRBJ1-4, the V gene TRBV7-3, with D possibly TRBD1 on 5 matching bases. This CDR3 contains 13 residues. Trimming took 4 bases from V and 8 from J, leaving 11 bases between them. Germline CDR1 and CDR2: SGHTA and FQGTGA. CDR3 sequence: CASSSGQGEKLFF. Here the CDR3 DNA reads TGTGCCAGCAGCTCAGGACAAGGGGAAAAACTGTTTTTT.

The table lists this clone with a few counts. The rearrangement uses TRBV30 and TRBJ1-5; weak D call: TRBD1 (5 bases). The length of the CDR3 is 14 residues. V was clipped by 1 base and J by 2 bases, with 9 bases between them. The germline V gene has CDR1 GTSNPN and CDR2 SVGIG (reference sequence). The CDR3 coding sequence is TGTGCCTGGAGTGCGGGACTCGGCAATCAGCCCCAGCATTTT. It codes for CAWSAGLGNQPQHF. Looking up the rest from reference TRBV30 and TRBJ1-5 gives the full variable domain: SQTIHQWPATLVQPVGSPLSLECTVEGTSNPNLYWYRQAAGRGLQLLFYSVGIGQISSEVPQNLSASRPQDRQFILSSKKLLLSDSGFYLCAWSAGLGNQPQHFGDGTRLSIL.

This clone came up a few times. The V call is TRBV4-1, the J call TRBJ1-5; a possible D gene is TRBD1 (5 bases). With 4 bases removed from V and 8 bases from J, the gap between germline ends came to 12 bases. This CDR3 is built from 13 residues. Germline lookup yields CDR1 MGHRA and CDR2 YSYEKL. CDR3 residues: CASSPRVGEPQHF. The CDR3 nucleotides are TGCGCCAGCAGCCCCAGGGTTGGGGAGCCCCAGCATTTT.